The clone carrying this TCR beta chain was detected once. Germline V CDR1 and CDR2: LNHDA, SQIVND (reference sequence). The V end was cut by 8 bases, the J end by 2 bases, with 17 bases between. The CDR3 is 15 amino acids. These data are taken from a study of T cell changes during pregnancy in multiple sclerosis. This table comes from immunoSEQ multiplex PCR, and its TCRdb copy is limited to in-frame clones, with some not included. The data hold around 110,000 clones, with about 90% observed a single time. This rearrangement joins TRBV19 to TRBJ2-3, with a tentative D call TRBD1 (5 bases). The sample in question was peripheral blood, obtained in the third trimester of pregnancy. The source is a female donor with multiple sclerosis, enrolled in a pregnancy study. CDR3 amino acids: CASRVSAGFTDTQYF. CDR3 in DNA: TGTGCCAGTCGGGTTTCGGCAGGGTTCACAGATACGCAGTATTTT.